The 19 T cell receptor beta chains below come from one sample, sequenced in a study of shared clonotypes between healthy human individuals. This table comes from immunoSEQ multiplex PCR, and its TCRdb copy is limited to in-frame clones, with some not included. In the table there are more than 2 million clones, roughly 93% of which are singletons. Positively selected for CCR7, the CD45RO-negative cells used as naive CD8 cells excluded terminally differentiated effector memory CD45RA+ cells. Sequencing input: naive CD8+ T cells from PBMCs. The receptors come from a man aged 18 to 29 in good health. Some clones in this sample may be carry-over from other donors' samples.

V gene TRBV27 combines with J gene TRBJ2-2; D is undetermined. In germline, CDR1 is MNHEY, CDR2 SMNVEV (reference sequence). CDR3 length equals 16 residues. V was shortened by 4 bases and J by 6 bases, with 18 bases between the two germline ends. The CDR3 protein is CASSSPLTTQAGELFF. The CDR3 DNA reads TGTGCCAGCAGTTCCCCCCTTACCACTCAGGCCGGGGAGCTGTTTTTT.

This chain joins TRBV2 and TRBJ2-1; TRBD2 matches at 10 bases. Per the germline V gene, CDR1 is SNHLY and CDR2 is FYNNEI. The CDR3 covers 16 residues. Trimming cost V 10 bases and J 9 bases; bases outside gene matches: 18. The CDR3 DNA reads TGTGCCATCATGAGGCTAGGTCTAGCGGGAGTGGGTGAGCAGTTCTTC. Its translation: CAIMRLGLAGVGEQFF.

This chain links TRBV5-1 with TRBJ1-1; no clear D. V was trimmed by 5 bases and J by 0 bases, leaving 17 bases between them. CDR3 size: 16 residues. Germline values: CDR1 SGHRS, CDR2 YFSETQ. The CDR3 DNA follows: TGCGCCAGCAGGCGGTGGGTCGAGATTTTGAACACTGAAGCTTTCTTT. Translated, it gives CASRRWVEILNTEAFF.

The chain combines TRBV6-1 with TRBJ2-7, with 7 nucleotides matching TRBD1. CDR3 length equals 13 residues. CDR1 and CDR2 (germline): MNHNS, SASEGT. V trimming: 8 bases; J trimming: 0 bases; junction bases outside the gene matches: 4. In DNA, the CDR3 is TGTGCCAGCGGATACAGGGGCTCCTACGAGCAGTACTTC. Translation gives CASGYRGSYEQYF.

The genes are TRBV28 and TRBJ2-1; the match to TRBD2 covers 11 bases. With 2 bases clipped from V and 4 bases from J, the junction kept 10 bases outside the gene matches. Germline assignment: CDR1 MDHEN and CDR2 SYDVKM. The CDR3 has 18 amino acids. The CDR3 here is CASSLNDVASGRYNEQFF. For the CDR3, the DNA is TGTGCCAGCAGTTTAAATGACGTGGCTAGCGGGAGGTACAATGAGCAGTTCTTC.

This chain links TRBV7-9 with TRBJ1-2; D possibly corresponds to TRBD1 (5 bases). Germline V gene lookup returns CDR1 SEHNR and CDR2 FQNEAQ (reference sequence). The CDR3 totals 15 residues. The V and J ends lost 0 bases and 4 bases respectively, with 12 bases between them. The CDR3 coding sequence is TGTGCCAGCAGCTTAGCGGGGGGGTCGATCTATGGCTACACCTTC. It specifies CASSLAGGSIYGYTF.

V and J are TRBV2 and TRBJ1-2; a possible D gene is TRBD1 (5 bases). Germline values: CDR1 SNHLY, CDR2 FYNNEI. V gave up 1 base and J gave up 4 bases, with 13 bases separating them. This CDR3 is built from 15 residues. CDR3 DNA sequence: TGTGCCAGCAGTGAAGTAGGGGAGATCCTCTATGGCTACACCTTC. Amino acid sequence: CASSEVGEILYGYTF.

V and J are TRBV29-1 and TRBJ2-3; 11 nucleotides agree with TRBD2. Germline CDR1 is SQVTM and CDR2 is ANQGSEA. The CDR3 is made up of 18 amino acids. V dropped 6 bases and J dropped 10; count of bases not matched to a gene: 24. CDR3: CSVRSGTSGGGGPESQYF. The CDR3 nucleotides read TGCAGCGTCCGGAGTGGGACTAGCGGAGGAGGGGGCCCGGAATCGCAGTATTTT.

The CDR3 sequence is CASSLGGLAERIQETQYF. The CDR3 DNA reads TGCGCCAGCAGCTTGGGGGGACTAGCGGAACGAATCCAAGAGACCCAGTACTTC. J is TRBJ2-5 and V is TRBV5-1; TRBD2 aligns across 11 bases. Losses at the gene ends were 0 bases for V and 1 base for J; bases not matched to a gene: 8. The CDR3 is 18 amino acids. Germline CDR1 is SGHRS and CDR2 is YFSETQ. Complete variable domain (other parts from reference TRBV5-1 and TRBJ2-5): KAGVTQTPRYLIKTRGQQVTLSCSPISGHRSVSWYQQTPGQGLQFLFEYFSETQRNKGNFPGRFSGRQFSNSRSEMNVSTLELGDSALYLCASSLGGLAERIQETQYFGPGTRLLVL.

The V call is TRBV28, the J call TRBJ2-7; 8 bases align to TRBD1. The germline gives CDR1 MDHEN, CDR2 SYDVKM. The length of the CDR3 is 16 residues. Trimming took 2 bases from V and 0 from J; bases not matched to a gene: 6. The CDR3 protein is CASSLTPGQVSYEQYF. CDR3 DNA sequence: TGTGCCAGCAGTTTAACTCCGGGACAGGTCTCCTACGAGCAGTACTTC.

Worth noting for this clone: This same CDR3 is encoded by further DNA sequences in the sample. The chain uses TRBV5-1 and TRBJ2-7; D perhaps matches TRBD1 (6 bases). V gave up 0 bases and J gave up 2 bases, with 9 bases separating them. This CDR3 contains 14 residues. CDR1 is SGHRS, CDR2 YFSETQ, per germline. The CDR3 coding sequence is TGCGCCAGCAGCTTGGCCAGGGGAACCTACGAGCAGTACTTC. It translates to CASSLARGTYEQYF. Full variable domain (rest looked up from reference TRBV5-1 and TRBJ2-7): KAGVTQTPRYLIKTRGQQVTLSCSPISGHRSVSWYQQTPGQGLQFLFEYFSETQRNKGNFPGRFSGRQFSNSRSEMNVSTLELGDSALYLCASSLARGTYEQYFGPGTRLTVT.

CDR3 bases: TGTGCCAGCAGTTACGAGCAGTACTTC. Its protein is CASSYEQYF. The rearrangement joins TRBV6-6 to TRBJ2-7; no reliable D call. Per germline, CDR1 MNHNY and CDR2 SVGAGI (reference sequence). There are 9 residues in the CDR3. Deletions cut 2 bases from V and 7 bases from J, with 0 bases between.

As concerns this clone: The identical CDR3 is also encoded by other nucleotide sequences in the sample. This rearrangement joins TRBV28 to TRBJ2-7; D unclear. The V end was cut by 4 bases, the J end by 1 base, with 11 bases between. CDR1 and CDR2 from the germline V gene are MDHEN and SYDVKM. This CDR3 has 14 amino acids. The CDR3 DNA reads as TGTGCCAGCAGTTCCCCAGGTACTTCCTACGAGCAGTACTTC. Translation gives CASSSPGTSYEQYF.

The gene calls are TRBV6-1 and TRBJ2-1, with TRBD2 matching 7 bases. V was clipped by 2 bases and J by 8 bases; unmatched bases: 9. CDR3 length equals 15 residues. Germline V CDR1 and CDR2: MNHNS, SASEGT. The CDR3 region has the DNA TGTGCCAGCAGTGAATGGGGCGGGAGAGGGTATGAGCAGTTCTTC. It specifies CASSEWGGRGYEQFF.

This sequence joins TRBV2 and TRBJ1-5, with D maybe TRBD1 (5 bases). Germline-derived CDR1 and CDR2 are SNHLY and FYNNEI. CDR3 length: 15 residues. V was shortened by 5 bases and J by 4 bases, with 15 bases between the two germline ends. The CDR3 region is CASSPEGRWNQPQHF. In nucleotides, the CDR3 is TGTGCCAGCAGTCCCGAGGGGCGCTGGAATCAGCCCCAGCATTTT.

The rearrangement joins TRBV29-1 to TRBJ2-1, with D maybe TRBD2 (5 bases). The CDR3 runs to 15 residues. Germline V CDR1 and CDR2: SQVTM, ANQGSEA. Between the trimmed V and J ends, which lost 8 bases and 4 bases, there was a span of 21 bases. CDR3 region: CSTETDSGFYNEQFF. The CDR3, as DNA: TGCAGCACAGAAACAGATTCGGGGTTTTACAATGAGCAGTTCTTC.

Comment on this clone: One end of the junction fails to match germline, which may point to a read error. This chain connects TRBV11-3 to TRBJ2-1; TRBD2 agrees at 11 bases. Germline CDR1 SGHNT, CDR2 YENEEA. The CDR3 consists of 16 residues. The CDR3 loop reads CASSVEGLAEDNEQFF. The CDR3 nucleotides read TGTGCCAGCAGCGTAGAGGGACTAGCGGAGGACAATGAGCAGTTCTTC.

The sample holds one count of this clone. The chain is built from TRBV21-1 and TRBJ2-1; the table's D call TRBD2 went unverified against the DNA. TRBV21-1 is annotated as a pseudogene. The CDR3 spans 20 residues. CDR3 DNA sequence: TGTGCCAGCAGCACCACGGGGGGGGTAGCGACCCCCAGCTCCTACAATGAGCAGTTCTTC. It encodes CASSTTGGVATPSSYNEQFF.

A single count supports this clone. The rearrangement links TRBV7-9 to TRBJ1-4; weak D call: TRBD1 (5 bases). The V end lost 0 bases, the J end lost 8 bases, and 13 bases lay between the germline ends. Germline V gene sequence: CDR1 SEHNR, CDR2 FQNEAQ (reference sequence). This CDR3 spans 15 amino acids. CDR3 protein: CASSLASPREEKLFF. As DNA, the CDR3 is TGTGCCAGCAGCTTAGCGTCCCCCAGGGAGGAAAAACTGTTTTTT.